The rows below give T cell receptor beta chains drawn from one sample of a study of blood T cells in healthy people across ages. Using its own MiXCR run on the 5' RACE reads, TCRdb lists one record per CDR3 protein. The sample lists around 1,600,000 distinct CDR3 sequences, approximately 43% occurring once. The sequenced sample consisted of blood. The receptors were sampled from a woman aged 18-29 years in good health. Each CDR3 is given with its conserved first and last residue. D genes are given only for firm matches. Not all rows give a size; the values are once, few, many and, for expanded clones, a class.

J: TRBJ2-5
D: TRBD2
size: NA
V: TRBV11-1
DNA: TGTGCCAGCAGCAGTTGGACTAGCGGGAGTAGGGAGCAGTACTTC
CDR3: CASSSWTSGSREQYF

J: TRBJ1-1
D: NA
size: NA
V: TRBV21-1
DNA: TGTGCCAGCAGGGACAGGAACACTGAAGCTTTCTTT
CDR3: CASRDRNTEAFF

J: TRBJ2-7
D: TRBD1
size: many
V: TRBV6-8
DNA: TGTGCCAGCAGGCACCCGACGGGGACAGTCCCCTACGAGCAGTACTTC
CDR3: CASRHPTGTVPYEQYF

J: TRBJ2-1
D: TRBD1
size: few
V: TRBV4-1
DNA: TGCGCCAGCAGCCTGCCCCGGGACAGGGGCTACAATGAGCAGTTCTTC
CDR3: CASSLPRDRGYNEQFF

J: TRBJ2-3
D: NA
size: NA
V: TRBV4-3
DNA: TGCACCAGCAGCCTAAGGGCGGAAGGTGGTACGCAGTATTTT
CDR3: CTSSLRAEGGTQYF

J: TRBJ1-1
D: NA
size: NA
V: TRBV10-3
DNA: TGTGCCATCAGTGAGACACGGGATAGGTTCACTGAAGCTTTCTTT
CDR3: CAISETRDRFTEAFF

J: TRBJ2-7
D: NA
size: few
V: TRBV4-1
DNA: TGCGCCAGCAGCCAAGAGTTAGGACAAAATATCTACGAGCAGTACTTC
CDR3: CASSQELGQNIYEQYF

J: TRBJ1-4
D: NA
size: NA
V: TRBV6-5
DNA: TGTGCCAGCAGTTCCATGACGGCAACTAATGAAAAACTGTTTTTT
CDR3: CASSSMTATNEKLFF

J: TRBJ2-3
D: TRBD1
size: once
V: TRBV20-1
DNA: TGCAGTGCTAGGCCCCGACAGGGGTATGTCACAGATACGCAGTATTTT
CDR3: CSARPRQGYVTDTQYF

J: TRBJ2-7
D: TRBD2
size: NA
V: TRBV12-3/TRBV12-4
DNA: TGTGCCAGCACCTCTACTAGCGGGAGGTACAATGAGCAGTACTTC
CDR3: CASTSTSGRYNEQYF

J: TRBJ1-2
D: TRBD1
size: NA
V: TRBV3-1
DNA: TGTGCCAGCAGCCAAGATAGGACAGGGCGTGGCTACACCTTC
CDR3: CASSQDRTGRGYTF

J: TRBJ1-4
D: TRBD1
size: few
V: TRBV29-1
DNA: TGCAGCGTTCGACAGGGAAATGAAAAACTGTTTTTT
CDR3: CSVRQGNEKLFF

J: TRBJ2-5
D: NA
size: NA
V: TRBV5-4
DNA: TGTGCCAGCAGCTTGTTGGTCGGATACGCTCAAGAGACCCAGTACTTC
CDR3: CASSLLVGYAQETQYF

J: TRBJ1-1
D: NA
size: NA
V: TRBV6-5
DNA: TGTGCCAGCAAACGGGGGTCGAACACTGAAGCTTTCTTT
CDR3: CASKRGSNTEAFF

J: TRBJ2-7
D: TRBD2
size: NA
V: TRBV12-3/TRBV12-4
DNA: TGTGCCAGCAGTTTAACCACTAGCGGGAGTTCCTACAATGAGCAGTACTTC
CDR3: CASSLTTSGSSYNEQYF

J: TRBJ2-5
D: NA
size: few
V: TRBV4-3
DNA: TGCGCCAGCAGCCAAGATGAGTTTGTGGAGACCCAGTACTTC
CDR3: CASSQDEFVETQYF

J: TRBJ2-7
D: NA
size: NA
V: TRBV6-6
DNA: TGTGCCAGCAGCCACGAGTCAAATTGGGAGCAGTACTTC
CDR3: CASSHESNWEQYF

J: TRBJ2-7
D: TRBD2
size: many
V: TRBV7-2
DNA: TGTGCCAGCAGCTTAACTAGCGGCTCCTACGAGCAGTACTTC
CDR3: CASSLTSGSYEQYF

J: TRBJ1-2
D: TRBD1
size: few
V: TRBV28
DNA: TGTGCCAGCAGTTTATCCACGGGACAGGGGGACTATGGCTACACCTTC
CDR3: CASSLSTGQGDYGYTF

J: TRBJ2-3
D: NA
size: NA
V: TRBV24-1
DNA: TGTGCCACCAGTGATTCGGGGGCGGGGTACGGGGATACGCAGTATTTT
CDR3: CATSDSGAGYGDTQYF

J: TRBJ2-3
D: TRBD2
size: NA
V: TRBV20-1
DNA: TGCAGTGCTAGCTGGGCGGGGGGACCAGATACGCAGTATTTT
CDR3: CSASWAGGPDTQYF

J: TRBJ1-2
D: NA
size: NA
V: TRBV20-1
DNA: TGCAGTACAACTGACAGGTGGTATGGCTACACCTTC
CDR3: CSTTDRWYGYTF

J: TRBJ2-5
D: TRBD2
size: NA
V: TRBV20-1
DNA: TGCAGCGTCTTTGGGGGGTCGCGGGGGGGACAAGAGACCCAGTACTTC
CDR3: CSVFGGSRGGQETQYF

J: TRBJ2-3
D: TRBD2
size: NA
V: TRBV4-3
DNA: TGCGCCAGCAGCCAAGATGGGGGGATCGGGGGGACAGATACGCAGTATTTT
CDR3: CASSQDGGIGGTDTQYF

J: TRBJ2-5
D: NA
size: NA
V: TRBV12-3/TRBV12-4
DNA: TGTGCCAGCAGTGTAGTTACAGGGCAAACAGAGCAGTACTTC
CDR3: CASSVVTGQTEQYF

J: TRBJ2-3
D: NA
size: NA
V: TRBV20-1
DNA: TGCAGAGCCCAGGGTTCCCCAAGCACAGATACGCAGTATTTT
CDR3: CRAQGSPSTDTQYF

J: TRBJ1-1
D: NA
size: NA
V: TRBV20-1
DNA: TGCAGTGCCGTTTCGGGGTCTGCTGAAGCTTTCTTT
CDR3: CSAVSGSAEAFF

J: TRBJ2-7
D: TRBD2
size: few
V: TRBV11-2
DNA: TGTGCCAGCAGCTCTGGACTAGCGGGAGGCACCGAGCAGTACTTC
CDR3: CASSSGLAGGTEQYF

J: TRBJ2-3
D: TRBD1
size: NA
V: TRBV3-1
DNA: TGTGCCAGCAGCCAACGTACCGGGACAGATGAACCCACAGATACGCAGTATTTT
CDR3: CASSQRTGTDEPTDTQYF

J: TRBJ2-5
D: NA
size: few
V: TRBV5-1
DNA: TGCGCCAGCAGCTCTTCTCCCTTGTACCAAGAGACCCAGTACTTC
CDR3: CASSSSPLYQETQYF

J: TRBJ2-7
D: NA
size: few
V: TRBV7-2
DNA: TGTGCCAGCAGAGCCACTAGTTCCTACGAGCAGTACTTC
CDR3: CASRATSSYEQYF

J: TRBJ2-3
D: TRBD2
size: NA
V: TRBV6-1
DNA: TGTGCCAGCGAGGGCCGAAGCGGGGGAAGCACAGATACGCAGTATTTT
CDR3: CASEGRSGGSTDTQYF

J: TRBJ2-3
D: TRBD2
size: NA
V: TRBV7-2
DNA: TGTGCCAGCAGCTTGCGCAGTGGCGGGGGGGGTAATACGCAGTATTTT
CDR3: CASSLRSGGGGNTQYF

J: TRBJ1-1
D: NA
size: NA
V: TRBV25-1
DNA: TGTGCCAGCAAGGGGCCCCTGCCGTCCACTGAAGCTTTCTTT
CDR3: CASKGPLPSTEAFF

J: TRBJ1-1
D: NA
size: many
V: TRBV7-9
DNA: TGTGCCAGCAGCTTACTGAACACTGAAGCTTTCTTT
CDR3: CASSLLNTEAFF

J: TRBJ1-6
D: NA
size: NA
V: TRBV20-1
DNA: TGCAGTGCTAAACGACAGAGTAATTCACCCCTCCACTTT
CDR3: CSAKRQSNSPLHF

J: TRBJ2-7
D: NA
size: NA
V: TRBV2
DNA: TGTGCCAGCAGTCGGACGACGGGCAGCTCCTACGAGCAGTACTTC
CDR3: CASSRTTGSSYEQYF

J: TRBJ2-5
D: NA
size: once
V: TRBV28
DNA: TGTGTCAGCAGTTTAACGGGCCGGAGGGAGACCCAGTACTTC
CDR3: CVSSLTGRRETQYF